This TCR beta chain is drawn from a study of CD4+ T cells in melanoma. Study-wide results and limits: A reported correlation linked neoantigen-specific CD4+ T cells to CD8+, macrophage and B cell function. In melanoma, neoantigen-specific CD4+ T cells reportedly differed in differentiation state.

CDR3 length equals 13 residues. V lost 2 bases to trimming and J lost 2 bases, with 10 bases between them. Germline V lookup: CDR1 GTSNPN, CDR2 SVGIG (reference sequence). Clones were read by immunoSEQ multiplex PCR, and TCRdb kept only the in-frame ones, dropping some. There are around 100,000 clones in the sample; about 92% occur only once, and roughly 3.5% lies in the top ten. A remark on this clone: The antigen is not known.

This clonotype originated in a human donor with melanoma. The specimen sequenced was peripheral blood. The chain is built from TRBV30 and TRBJ2-7; TRBD1 or TRBD2 may be the D gene (6 bases each). This chain's CDR3 is CAWSRGRTYEQYF. Written as DNA, the CDR3 is TGTGCCTGGAGTAGGGGGAGGACCTACGAGCAGTACTTC.